The sequence of this T cell receptor (beta chain) was determined in a study of beta chain bispecific antibodies for T cell cancers (dated by TCRdb to the early 2020s). Describing the broader study: Healthy donor T cells were cocultured with T cell leukemia lines and bispecific antibodies, then TRBV sequencing of surviving cells measured the depletion of each TRBV family. On the cell surface, TRBV12 (TRBV12-3) was expressed by Jurkat cells, whereas TRBV5-5 was expressed by HPB-ALL cells.

The table lists this clonotype with a few counts. There is no known antigen for this receptor. Base qualities are not at hand, and no much larger clone is one base apart. Study-level results and caveats: Cross-reactivity of the anti-TRBV5-5 antibody with TRBV5-6 was attributed to high sequence similarity between the two genes. Every sequenced sample contained a mix of leukemia cell line cells and normal T cells, and most targeted TRBV signal came from the leukemia cells rather than from the normal T cells.

The CDR3 spans 16 residues, from the cysteine through the phenylalanine. Kept here is only the CDR3 DNA, which spans 48 bases and is read in frame from base 1. The germline V gene gives CDR1 as SNHLY and CDR2 as FYNNEI. V was cut back by 2 bases and J by 12 bases, leaving a gap of 23 bases between them. For two to four days, T cells were expanded from blood mononuclear cells using either the anti-CD3 antibody OKT3 or CD3/CD28 Dynabeads. The culture conditions for expanded T cells were RPMI 1640 plus 10% fetal bovine serum, recombinant human IL-2 (about 100 IU/ml) and IL-7 (about 5.5 ng/ml). Each coculture contained roughly 5 x 10^4 normal T cells, roughly 5 x 10^4 target cells and bispecific antibody in roughly 100 ul and was incubated for around 15 hours at 37 degrees C. Each bispecific antibody was composed of two single-chain variable fragments, which were expressed in a single-chain diabody format with a His tag. Effector T cells came from healthy human donors; peripheral blood mononuclear cells were isolated from leukapheresis samples by Ficoll density gradient centrifugation.

Libraries incorporated unique molecular identifier barcodes, which were used to quantify clonotypes. Qiagen AllPrep DNA/RNA Micro kits were used to isolate total RNA, and an Agilent TapeStation was used to check RNA quality. TCR beta libraries were built by 5' RACE: cDNA synthesis followed by two PCR steps using TCR beta constant-region gene-specific primers. TCR beta libraries were sequenced on an Illumina MiSeq platform. The authors processed their data as follows. Reads were processed with MIGEC, MiXCR and VDJtools. Clonotype frequency was calculated as the fraction of unique molecular identifiers assigned to a given clonotype among all unique molecular identifiers in the sample. Nonfunctional TRBV genes classified in IMGT as pseudogenes or open reading frames, such as TRBV1, TRBV12-1 and TRBV21, were excluded. The public reads were reanalyzed by TCRdb: fastp trimming at Q25, MiXCR alignment, in-frame beta chains only. A single entry per CDR3 protein holds the most common genes and DNA from its merged rows. These V and J calls derive from TCRdb rather than the authors' analysis. In this sample the table shows more than 15,000 distinct CDR3 sequences, 2% to 2.5% of which occur a single time. 6.9% of the sample is taken by the ten largest.

The V gene is TRBV2 and the J gene is TRBJ2-1, and TRBD2 may be the D gene, going by 7 matching bases. This receptor was identified in a human donor in good health. Some clones in this sample may be carry-over from other donors' samples. The specimen sequenced was healthy donor T cells cultured with leukemia cells. CDR3 reads: CASSEKQGGARFLQFF. The DNA reads TGTGCCAGCAGTGAAAAGCAAGGGGGGGCTCGCTTTCTGCAGTTCTTC.